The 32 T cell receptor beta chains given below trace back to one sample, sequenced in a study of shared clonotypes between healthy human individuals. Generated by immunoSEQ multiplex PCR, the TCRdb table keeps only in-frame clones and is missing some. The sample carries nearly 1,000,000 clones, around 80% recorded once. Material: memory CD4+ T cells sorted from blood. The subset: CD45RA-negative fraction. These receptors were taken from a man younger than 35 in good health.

This CDR3 reads CASSPINEQFF. The CDR3 DNA reads TGTGCCAGCAGCCCGATCAATGAGCAGTTCTTC. The chain is built from TRBV11-2 and TRBJ2-1; D not certain. V was shortened by 5 bases and J by 6 bases, with 5 bases between the two germline ends. This CDR3 region has 11 residues. The V gene's germline CDR1 is SGHAT and CDR2 FQNNGV.

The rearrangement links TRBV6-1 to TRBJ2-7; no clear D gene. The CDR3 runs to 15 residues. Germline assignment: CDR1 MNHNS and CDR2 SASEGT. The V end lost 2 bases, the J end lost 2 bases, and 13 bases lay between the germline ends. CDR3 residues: CASSEYPRAPYEQYF. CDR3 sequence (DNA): TGTGCCAGCAGTGAATACCCTAGGGCCCCCTACGAGCAGTACTTC.

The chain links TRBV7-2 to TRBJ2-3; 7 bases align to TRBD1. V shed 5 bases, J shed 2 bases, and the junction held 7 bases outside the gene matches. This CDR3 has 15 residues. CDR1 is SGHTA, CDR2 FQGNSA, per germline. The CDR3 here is CASSPDRVSTDTQYF. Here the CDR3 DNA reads TGTGCCAGCAGCCCCGACAGGGTTTCCACAGATACGCAGTATTTT.

The CDR3, as DNA: TGCAGCGTTGATGTAGCGGGGGGGCAGGGCAAGGATACGCAGTATTTT. It codes for CSVDVAGGQGKDTQYF. The chain combines TRBV29-1 with TRBJ2-3, with TRBD2 matching 11 bases. With 3 bases clipped from V and 6 bases from J, the junction kept 11 bases outside the gene matches. Germline-derived CDR1 and CDR2 are SQVTM and ANQGSEA. The CDR3 consists of 16 residues.

The CDR3: CAWRKSQWSYEQYF. In DNA form, the CDR3 reads TGTGCCTGGAGGAAGAGCCAGTGGTCCTACGAGCAGTACTTC. The chain combines TRBV30 with TRBJ2-7; D remains ambiguous. The CDR3 has 14 residues. Looked up from germline, CDR1 is GTSNPN and CDR2 is SVGIG (reference sequence). The V and J ends lost 3 bases and 1 base respectively, with 13 bases between them.

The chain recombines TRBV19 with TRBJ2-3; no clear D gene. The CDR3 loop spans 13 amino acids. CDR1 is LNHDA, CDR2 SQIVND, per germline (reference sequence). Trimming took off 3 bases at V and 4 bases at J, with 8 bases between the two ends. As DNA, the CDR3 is TGTGCCAGTAGTATTGGCGGATCAGATACGCAGTATTTT. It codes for CASSIGGSDTQYF.

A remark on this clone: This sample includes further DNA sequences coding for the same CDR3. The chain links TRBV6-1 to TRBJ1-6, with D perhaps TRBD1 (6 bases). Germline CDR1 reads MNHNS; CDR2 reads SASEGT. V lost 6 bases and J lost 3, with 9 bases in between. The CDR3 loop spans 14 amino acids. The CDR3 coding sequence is TGTGCCAGCAGGGACAGCCTCTATAATTCACCCCTCCACTTT. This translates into CASRDSLYNSPLHF.

CDR3: CASRKSGGAYGYTF. The CDR3 DNA reads TGTGCCAGCAGGAAGTCAGGGGGCGCCTATGGCTACACCTTC. V gene TRBV6-5 combines with J gene TRBJ1-2; 8 nucleotides line up with TRBD1. CDR1 MNHEY and CDR2 SVGAGI come from the germline V gene. This CDR3 region has 14 residues. Trimming at V came to 6 bases and at J to 4 bases, leaving 7 bases not matched to a gene.

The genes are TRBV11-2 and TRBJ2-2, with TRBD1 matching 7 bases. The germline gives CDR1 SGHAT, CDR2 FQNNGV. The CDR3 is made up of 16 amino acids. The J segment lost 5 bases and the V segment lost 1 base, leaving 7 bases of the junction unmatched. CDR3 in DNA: TGTGCCAGCAGCTTAGCTTACAGGGGTCGAACCGGGGAGCTGTTTTTT. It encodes CASSLAYRGRTGELFF.

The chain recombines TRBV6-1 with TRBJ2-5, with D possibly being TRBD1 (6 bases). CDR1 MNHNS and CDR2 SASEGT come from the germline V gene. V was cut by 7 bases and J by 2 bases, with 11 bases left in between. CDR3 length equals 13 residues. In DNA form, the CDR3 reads TGTGCCAGCATCTTGACAGGTCAAGAGACCCAGTACTTC. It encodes CASILTGQETQYF.

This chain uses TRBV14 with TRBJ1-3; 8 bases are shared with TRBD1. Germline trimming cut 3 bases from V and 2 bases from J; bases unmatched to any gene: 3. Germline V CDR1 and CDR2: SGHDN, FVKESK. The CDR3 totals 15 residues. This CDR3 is CASSQRTGTGNTIYF. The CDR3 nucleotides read TGTGCCAGCAGCCAGCGGACAGGGACTGGAAACACCATATATTTT.

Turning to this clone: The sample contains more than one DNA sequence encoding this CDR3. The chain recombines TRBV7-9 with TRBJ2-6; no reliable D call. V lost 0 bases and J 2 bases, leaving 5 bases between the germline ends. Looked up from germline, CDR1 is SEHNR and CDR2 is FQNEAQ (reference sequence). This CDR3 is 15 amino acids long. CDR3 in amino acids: CASSLAGAGANVLTF. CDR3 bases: TGTGCCAGCAGCTTAGCAGGTGCTGGGGCCAACGTCCTGACTTTC.

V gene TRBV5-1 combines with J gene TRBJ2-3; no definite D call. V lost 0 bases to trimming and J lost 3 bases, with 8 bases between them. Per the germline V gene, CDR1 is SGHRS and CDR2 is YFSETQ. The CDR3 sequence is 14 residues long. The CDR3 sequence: CASSLAAATDTQYF. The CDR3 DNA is TGCGCCAGCAGCTTGGCCGCAGCGACAGATACGCAGTATTTT.

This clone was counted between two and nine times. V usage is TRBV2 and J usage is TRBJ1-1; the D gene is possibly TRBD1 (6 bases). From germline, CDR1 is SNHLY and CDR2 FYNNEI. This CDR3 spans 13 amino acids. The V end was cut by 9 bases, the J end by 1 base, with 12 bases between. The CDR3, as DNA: TGTGCCAGTTCGGGACACCGGAACACTGAAGCTTTCTTT. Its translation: CASSGHRNTEAFF.

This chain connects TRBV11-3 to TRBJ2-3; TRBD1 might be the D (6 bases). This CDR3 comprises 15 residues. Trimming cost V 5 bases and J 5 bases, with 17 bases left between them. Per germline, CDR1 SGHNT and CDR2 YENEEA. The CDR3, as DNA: TGTGCCAGCAGCCTCGGTGGAAGGGACAAAGATACGCAGTATTTT. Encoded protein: CASSLGGRDKDTQYF.

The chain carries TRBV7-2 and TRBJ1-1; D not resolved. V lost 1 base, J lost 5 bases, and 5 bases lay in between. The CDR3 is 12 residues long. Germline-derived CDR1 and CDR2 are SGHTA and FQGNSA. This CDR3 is CASSLDLTEAFF. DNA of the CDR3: TGTGCCAGCAGCTTAGATTTGACTGAAGCTTTCTTT.

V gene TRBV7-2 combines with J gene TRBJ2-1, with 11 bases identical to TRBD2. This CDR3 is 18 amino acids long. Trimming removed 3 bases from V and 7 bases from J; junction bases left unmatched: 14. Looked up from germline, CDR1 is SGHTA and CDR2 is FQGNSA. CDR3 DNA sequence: TGTGCCAGCAGCTTGGCTGCCGGCGTAGCGGGGGGGCTGAATGAGCAGTTCTTC. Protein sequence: CASSLAAGVAGGLNEQFF.

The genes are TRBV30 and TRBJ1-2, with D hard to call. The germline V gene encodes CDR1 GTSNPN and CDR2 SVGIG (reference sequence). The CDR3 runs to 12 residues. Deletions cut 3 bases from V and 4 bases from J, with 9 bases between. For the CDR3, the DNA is TGTGCCTGGAGGGGCAGCCCCTATGGCTACACCTTC. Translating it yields CAWRGSPYGYTF. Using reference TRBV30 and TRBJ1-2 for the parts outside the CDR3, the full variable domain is SQTIHQWPATLVQPVGSPLSLECTVEGTSNPNLYWYRQAAGRGLQLLFYSVGIGQISSEVPQNLSASRPQDRQFILSSKKLLLSDSGFYLCAWRGSPYGYTFGSGTRLTVV.

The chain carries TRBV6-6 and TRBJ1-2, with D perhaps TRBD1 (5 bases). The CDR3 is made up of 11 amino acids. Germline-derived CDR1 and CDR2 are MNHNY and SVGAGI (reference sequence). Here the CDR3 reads CAYGGAEGYTF. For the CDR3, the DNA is TGTGCTTACGGCGGGGCCGAAGGCTACACCTTC.

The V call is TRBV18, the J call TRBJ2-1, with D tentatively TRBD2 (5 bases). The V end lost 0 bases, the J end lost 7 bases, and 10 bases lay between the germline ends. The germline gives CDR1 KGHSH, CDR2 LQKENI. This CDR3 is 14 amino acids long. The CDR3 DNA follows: TGTGCCAGCTCACCACCGGTTAGCGCGAATGAGCAGTTCTTC. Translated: CASSPPVSANEQFF.

The CDR3 here is CASSWGPLENTGELFF. CDR3 DNA: TGTGCCAGCAGCTGGGGGCCTCTAGAAAACACCGGGGAGCTGTTTTTT. V gene TRBV5-4 combines with J gene TRBJ2-2, with a tentative D call TRBD1 (6 bases). V lost 3 bases and J 2 bases, leaving 14 bases between the germline ends. Germline V gives CDR1 SGHNT, CDR2 YYREEE (reference sequence). The CDR3 contains 16 residues. The full variable domain, its missing parts supplied by reference TRBV5-4 and TRBJ2-2, is ETGVTQSPTHLIKTRGQQVTLRCSSQSGHNTVSWYQQALGQGPQFIFQYYREEENGRGNFPPRFSGLQFPNYSSELNVNALELDDSALYLCASSWGPLENTGELFFGEGSRLTVL.

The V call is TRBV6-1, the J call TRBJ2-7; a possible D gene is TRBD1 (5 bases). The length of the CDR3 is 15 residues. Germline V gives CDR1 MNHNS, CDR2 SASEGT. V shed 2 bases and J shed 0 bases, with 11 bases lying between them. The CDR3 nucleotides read TGTGCCAGCAGTGAATATAAGGGGTACTCCTACGAGCAGTACTTC. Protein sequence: CASSEYKGYSYEQYF.

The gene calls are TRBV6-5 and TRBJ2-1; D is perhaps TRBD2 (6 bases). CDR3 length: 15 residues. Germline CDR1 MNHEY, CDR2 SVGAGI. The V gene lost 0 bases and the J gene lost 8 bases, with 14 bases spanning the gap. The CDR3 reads CASSYSSGAKDEQFF. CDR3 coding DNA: TGTGCCAGCAGTTACTCCTCGGGAGCCAAGGATGAGCAGTTCTTC.

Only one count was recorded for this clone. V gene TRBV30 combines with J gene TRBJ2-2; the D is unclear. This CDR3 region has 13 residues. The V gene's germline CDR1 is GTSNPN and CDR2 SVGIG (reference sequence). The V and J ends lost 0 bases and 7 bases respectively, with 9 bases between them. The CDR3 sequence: CAWSVVYNGELFF. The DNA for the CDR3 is TGTGCCTGGAGTGTAGTATATAACGGGGAGCTGTTTTTT.

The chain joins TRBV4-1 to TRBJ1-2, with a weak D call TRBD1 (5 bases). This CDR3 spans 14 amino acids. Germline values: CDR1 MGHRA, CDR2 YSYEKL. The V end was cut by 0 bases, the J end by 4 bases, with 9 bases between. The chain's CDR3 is CASSQDQGTYGYTF. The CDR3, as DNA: TGCGCCAGCAGCCAAGATCAGGGTACCTATGGCTACACCTTC.

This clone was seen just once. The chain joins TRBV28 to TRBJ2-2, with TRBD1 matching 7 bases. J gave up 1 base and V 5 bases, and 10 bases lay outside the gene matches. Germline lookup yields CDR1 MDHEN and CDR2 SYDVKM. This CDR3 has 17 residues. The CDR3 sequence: CASSVTLGQLNTGELFF. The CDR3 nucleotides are TGTGCCAGCAGTGTGACCCTGGGACAGCTGAACACCGGGGAGCTGTTTTTT.

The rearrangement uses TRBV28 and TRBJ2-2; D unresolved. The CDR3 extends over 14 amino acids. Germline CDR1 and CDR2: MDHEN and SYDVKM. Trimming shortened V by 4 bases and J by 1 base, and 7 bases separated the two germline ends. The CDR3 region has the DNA TGTGCCAGCAGTTCAAACAGGAACACCGGGGAGCTGTTTTTT. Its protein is CASSSNRNTGELFF.

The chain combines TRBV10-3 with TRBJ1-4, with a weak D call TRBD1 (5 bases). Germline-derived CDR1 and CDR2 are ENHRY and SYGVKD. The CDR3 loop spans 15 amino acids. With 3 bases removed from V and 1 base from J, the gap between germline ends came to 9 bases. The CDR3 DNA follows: TGTGCCATCAGTGATGGGGGAAGAACTAATGAAAAACTGTTTTTT. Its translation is CAISDGGRTNEKLFF.

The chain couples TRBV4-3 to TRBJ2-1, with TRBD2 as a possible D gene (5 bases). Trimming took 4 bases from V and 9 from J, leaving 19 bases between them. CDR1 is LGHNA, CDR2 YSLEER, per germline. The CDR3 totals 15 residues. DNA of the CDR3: TGCGCCAGCAGCCCGGGGATACACACGAGCCTTGAGCAGTTCTTC. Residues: CASSPGIHTSLEQFF.

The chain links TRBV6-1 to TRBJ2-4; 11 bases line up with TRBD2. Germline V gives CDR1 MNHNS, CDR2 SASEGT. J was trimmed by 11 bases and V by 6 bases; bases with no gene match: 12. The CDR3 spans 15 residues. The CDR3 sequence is CASRAALAGARVQYF. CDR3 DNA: TGTGCCAGCAGAGCCGCACTAGCGGGGGCCCGCGTTCAGTACTTC.

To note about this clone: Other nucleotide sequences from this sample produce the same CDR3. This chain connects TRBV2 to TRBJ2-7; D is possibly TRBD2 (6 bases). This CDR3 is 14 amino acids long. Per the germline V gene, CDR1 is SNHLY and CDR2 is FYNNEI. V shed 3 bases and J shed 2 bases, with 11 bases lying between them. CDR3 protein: CASSDGGTAYEQYF. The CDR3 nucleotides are TGTGCCAGCAGTGATGGCGGGACGGCCTACGAGCAGTACTTC.

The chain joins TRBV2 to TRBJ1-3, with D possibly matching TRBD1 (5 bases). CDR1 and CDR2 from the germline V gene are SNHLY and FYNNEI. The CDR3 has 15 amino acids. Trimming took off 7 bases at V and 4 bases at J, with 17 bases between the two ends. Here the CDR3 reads CASTSAQGTGNTIYF. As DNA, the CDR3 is TGTGCCAGCACCTCAGCCCAGGGTACGGGAAACACCATATATTTT.